The 3 T cell receptor beta chains presented below share a single source sample, sequenced in a study of shared clonotypes between healthy human individuals. Sequencing used immunoSEQ multiplex PCR; TCRdb keeps in-frame clones, though not all of them. Here the sample spans approximately 2,300,000 clones, about 90% being singletons. What was sequenced was naive CD4+ T cells from PBMCs. Regarding subset: CD45RA+ positively selected. The receptors come from a man aged 18 to 29 in good health. Some clones in this sample may be carry-over from other donors' samples.

This clone was seen only a few times. The gene calls are TRBV7-3 and TRBJ1-5; D not certain. The V end was cut by 4 bases, the J end by 6 bases, with 10 bases between. There are 13 residues in the CDR3. The germline CDR1 and CDR2 sequences are SGHTA and FQGTGA. CDR3 region: CASSSEMGQPQHF. The CDR3 region has the DNA TGTGCCAGCAGCTCCGAAATGGGTCAGCCCCAGCATTTT.

This clone appeared once. This CDR3 is also generated by other DNA sequences in the sample. This chain joins TRBV28 and TRBJ2-7; a possible D gene is TRBD1 (5 bases). In germline, CDR1 is MDHEN, CDR2 SYDVKM. This CDR3 spans 14 amino acids. V dropped 2 bases and J dropped 0 bases, with 8 bases sitting between them. CDR3 amino acids: CASSLRQSSYEQYF. The CDR3 coding sequence is TGTGCCAGCAGTTTACGACAGAGCTCCTACGAGCAGTACTTC.

The chain couples TRBV7-9 to TRBJ1-4, with TRBD1 matching 9 bases. V lost 0 bases, J lost 3 bases, and 5 bases stayed unmatched. Germline CDR1 reads SEHNR; CDR2 reads FQNEAQ (reference sequence). The CDR3 sequence is 17 residues long. This chain's CDR3 is CASSLAGTGRANEKLFF. CDR3 sequence (DNA): TGTGCCAGCAGCTTAGCCGGGACAGGGCGGGCTAATGAAAAACTGTTTTTT.